Given below is one T cell receptor (beta chain) in context. This clonotype occurred a few times. No antigen is known for it. Per-base qualities were not stored, and no clone one base away is much larger. This specimen comes from a study of T cell repertoires in cytomegalovirus infection (dated by TCRdb to about 2019). Regarding the research as a whole: The peptide stimulations were aimed at well-studied HLA-B-restricted epitopes as well as recently identified HLA-C-restricted CMV epitopes, whose presentation resists viral immunomodulation. Donor HLA type was relevant to the analysis, because carriage of CMV infection together with the matching HLA type was indicated by public TCR beta signatures.

The V end gives up 6 bases and the J end 8 bases, leaving 8 bases in the junction not matched to a gene. Via the germline V gene, CDR1 is MGHRA and CDR2 YSYEKL. The CDR3 measures 15 amino acids from cysteine to phenylalanine. Here the CDR3 DNA is all that survives: 45 bases in frame from base 1. Summary of the overall study and its limitations: The ex vivo response was dominated by HLA-C-restricted CMV-specific TCR beta clonotypes, which also provided the single most frequent clonotype in two of eight donors. In both this cohort and an independent cohort of 300 to 450 donors, the cumulative frequency of public TCR beta family members distinguished carriers of CMV infection plus the relevant HLA type.

The treatment or condition label corresponds to: in vitro stimulation with specific CMV peptide epitopes to enrich CMV-specific T cells. This sample was sequenced with an Illumina HiSeq 1500. TCRdb reprocessed the public reads (quality trimming at Q25 with fastp, clone calling with MiXCR) and kept in-frame beta chains. Every distinct CDR3 protein forms one entry, paired with its most common genes and DNA. The table for this sample lists around 540,000 distinct CDR3 sequences; around 35% of them were counted only once. In total, the top ten clones hold roughly a sixth of the sample. This chain is built from TRBV4-1 and TRBJ1-6, and 9 bases in between align with TRBD1. Specimen: cultured PBMCs, collected from culture after CMV antigen stimulation. The sequence was collected from a human donor in good health (CMV status not recorded). Some clones in this sample may be carry-over from other donors' samples. The DNA is as follows: TGCGCCAGCAGTCGTAGGACAGGGGTTGATTCACCCCTCCACTTT. It is translated as CASSRRTGVDSPLHF.